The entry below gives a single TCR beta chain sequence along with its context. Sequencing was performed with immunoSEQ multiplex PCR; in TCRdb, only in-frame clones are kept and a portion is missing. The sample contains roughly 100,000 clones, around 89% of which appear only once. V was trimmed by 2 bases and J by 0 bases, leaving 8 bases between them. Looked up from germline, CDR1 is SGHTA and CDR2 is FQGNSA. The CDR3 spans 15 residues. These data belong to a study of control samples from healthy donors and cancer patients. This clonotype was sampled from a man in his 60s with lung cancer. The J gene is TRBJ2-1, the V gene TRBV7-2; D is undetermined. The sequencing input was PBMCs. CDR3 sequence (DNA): TGTGCCAGCAGCTTACACCAAAGCTCCTACAATGAGCAGTTCTTC. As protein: CASSLHQSSYNEQFF.